This T cell receptor (beta chain) derives from a study of T cell responses to AZD1222 COVID-19 vaccine. Regarding this clone: Antigen specificity is unknown.

Data came from immunoSEQ multiplex PCR; TCRdb stores just in-frame clones and leaves some out. The table includes under 150,000 clones, around 90% detected once. General observations from the study: At 160-218 and 743-854, vaccine-associated CD4 TCRs were dominant, and they spanned spike. Donors were mostly white British, more females; clonal diversity possibly underestimated. The study reported that nearly half of spike-specific TCRs target unmutated variant regions.

The germline gives CDR1 MNHEY, CDR2 SMNVEV (reference sequence). Trimming at V came to 6 bases and at J to 8 bases, leaving 8 bases not matched to a gene. The CDR3 covers 14 residues. This sequence joins TRBV27 and TRBJ2-1; TRBD1 matches 9 bases. This TCR came from an adult in good health. The sample consisted of peripheral blood, taken on day 0 of MenACWY control vaccination. The CDR3 here is CASSQDRGRYEQFF. The CDR3 DNA sequence: TGTGCCAGCAGCCAGGACAGGGGCCGGTATGAGCAGTTCTTC.